A selection of T cell receptor beta chains follows, all from one sample in a study of response to subunit inactivated influenza vaccine. Each CDR3 protein gets one entry after TCRdb re-called the RT-PCR reads with MiXCR. The sample has some 500,000 distinct CDR3 sequences; 10% to 15% are singletons. This specimen consisted of PBMCs from blood, obtained 45 days after vaccination. Receptor source: a man aged 50 or older who received an inactivated influenza vaccine. CDR3s include the opening cysteine and the closing phenylalanine or tryptophan. D genes are given only for firm matches. Size is stated for part of the rows, as once, few or many counts, or as a class when the clone is expanded.

j_call | d_call | cdr3_length | clone_size | v_call | cdr3_nt | cdr3_aa
TRBJ2-7 | - | 15 | - | TRBV7-9 | TGTGCCAGCAGCTTTTCGGACCCAAACTCCTACGAGCAGTACTTC | CASSFSDPNSYEQYF
TRBJ2-6 | - | 14 | many | TRBV7-9 | TGTGCCAGCAGCCCCCCTTCTGGGGCCAACGTCCTGACTTTC | CASSPPSGANVLTF
TRBJ2-7 | - | 14 | few | TRBV9 | TGTGCCAGCAGCGTAGCACCAGGAGCCTACGAGCAGTACTTC | CASSVAPGAYEQYF
TRBJ2-2 | TRBD2 | 19 | - | TRBV4-3 | TGCGCCAGCAGCCAAGAAGGCGGGACTAGCCCCCGGGGAACCGGGGAGCTGTTTTTT | CASSQEGGTSPRGTGELFF
TRBJ2-2 | - | 14 | - | TRBV3-1 | TGTGCCAGCAGCCAAGATCCGGGGATAGCTGAGCTGTTTTTT | CASSQDPGIAELFF
TRBJ2-5 | TRBD2 | 14 | many | TRBV20-1 | TGCAGTGCTAGAAATCTCCGGGGGGGAGAGACCCAGTACTTC | CSARNLRGGETQYF
TRBJ2-5 | TRBD1 | 14 | - | TRBV7-6 | TGTGCCAGCAGCCTCCGGGACAGACAAGAGACCCAGTACTTC | CASSLRDRQETQYF
TRBJ1-2 | - | 12 | - | TRBV28 | TGTGCCGCAGGGAGTGCTAACTATGGCTACACCTTC | CAAGSANYGYTF
TRBJ2-1 | - | 13 | - | TRBV2 | TGTGCCAGAGACAATAGTGCCTACAATGAGCAGTTCTTC | CARDNSAYNEQFF
TRBJ2-7 | - | 14 | - | TRBV27 | TGTGCCAGCAGTCAAAACAGACTTGGCTACGAGCAGTACTTC | CASSQNRLGYEQYF
TRBJ1-1 | - | 13 | many | TRBV7-9 | TGTGCCAGCAGCTTAGCTATGAACACTGAAGCTTTCTTT | CASSLAMNTEAFF